This TCR beta chain originates from a study of T cells in Graves' hyperthyroidism and ophthalmopathy. There were TCR beta CDR3 regions amplified from RNA transcripts. First-round RT-PCR with HTBI primers amplified the TCR CDR3 region. Each CDR3 protein is one row after TCRdb ran MiXCR on the multiplex PCR reads. The sample yields about 640,000 distinct CDR3 sequences, around 20% seen once. This clonotype was detected ten times or more. V lost 3 bases and J 4 bases, leaving 12 bases between the germline ends. In germline, CDR1 is LGHDT, CDR2 YNNKEL (reference sequence). The CDR3 loop spans 14 amino acids.

The receptor was isolated from a man aged 30 to 39 with Graves' ophthalmopathy. V is TRBV3-1 and J is TRBJ1-1; perhaps TRBD1 as D (5 bases). Sequencing input: blood. DNA for the CDR3: TGTGCCAGCAGCCAGGAACGGGGACCCACTGAAGCTTTCTTT. This codes for CASSQERGPTEAFF. Drawing the rest from reference TRBV3-1 and TRBJ1-1, the complete variable domain is DTAVSQTPKYLVTQMGNDKSIKCEQNLGHDTMYWYKQDSKKFLKIMFSYNNKELIINETVPNRFSPKSPDKAHLNLHINSLELGDSAVYFCASSQERGPTEAFFGQGTRLTVV.